The clone carrying this T cell receptor (beta chain) was observed a single time. The CDR3 extends over 15 amino acids. Germline CDR1 and CDR2: LNHDA and SQIVND (reference sequence). Trimming shortened V by 5 bases and J by 4 bases, and 12 bases separated the two germline ends. The sample comes from a study of blood T cell repertoires in COVID-19. Overall study context: The United States, Italy and Spain were the sources of the acute and convalescent COVID-19 samples. Sample material is recorded as cDNA or gDNA derived from T cells, B-cell-depleted T cells, or PBMCs.

As handled by the study authors: Estimation of nucleated cell counts relied on the amplification of reference gene primers. The table came from immunoSEQ multiplex PCR; TCRdb's copy has only in-frame clones and leaves some out. That table is the source of V, J and clone size, and D and trimming were worked out from the DNA. The sample holds under 500,000 clones, roughly 87% seen once. The age range of participants was about 18 to 100 years, with residence in about two dozen US areas. The chain couples TRBV19 to TRBJ1-6, with TRBD1 as a possible D gene (5 bases). This receptor was taken from a woman between 18 and 29 years old with acute COVID-19. The sequenced material came from PBMCs or T cells enriched from blood (not recorded which). CDR3 nucleotides: TGTGCCAGTAGTTTTACGGGGACTTATAATTCACCCCTCCACTTT. Its translation is CASSFTGTYNSPLHF. Full variable domain (remainder filled in from reference TRBV19 and TRBJ1-6): DGGITQSPKYLFRKEGQNVTLSCEQNLNHDAMYWYRQDPGQGLRLIYYSQIVNDFQKGDIAEGYSVSREKKESFPLTVTSAQKNPTAFYLCASSFTGTYNSPLHFGNGTRLTVT.